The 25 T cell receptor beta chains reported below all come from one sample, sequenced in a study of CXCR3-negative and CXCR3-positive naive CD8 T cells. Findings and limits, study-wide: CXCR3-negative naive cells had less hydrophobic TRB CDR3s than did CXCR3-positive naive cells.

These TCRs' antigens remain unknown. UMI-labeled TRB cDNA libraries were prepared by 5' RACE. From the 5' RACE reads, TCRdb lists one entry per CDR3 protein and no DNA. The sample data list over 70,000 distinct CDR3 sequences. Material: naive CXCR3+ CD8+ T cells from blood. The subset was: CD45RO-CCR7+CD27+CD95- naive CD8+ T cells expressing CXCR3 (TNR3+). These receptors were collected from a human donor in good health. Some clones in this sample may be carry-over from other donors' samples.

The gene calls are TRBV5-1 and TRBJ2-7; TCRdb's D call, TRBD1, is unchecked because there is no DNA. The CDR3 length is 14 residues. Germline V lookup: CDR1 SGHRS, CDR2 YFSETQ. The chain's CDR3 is CASSLAGTGIEQYF. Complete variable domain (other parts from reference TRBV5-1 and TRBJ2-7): KAGVTQTPRYLIKTRGQQVTLSCSPISGHRSVSWYQQTPGQGLQFLFEYFSETQRNKGNFPGRFSGRQFSNSRSEMNVSTLELGDSALYLCASSLAGTGIEQYFGPGTRLTVT.

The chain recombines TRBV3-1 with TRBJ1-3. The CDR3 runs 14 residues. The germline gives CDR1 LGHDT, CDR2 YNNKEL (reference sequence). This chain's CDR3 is CASSQDGPGDTIYF.

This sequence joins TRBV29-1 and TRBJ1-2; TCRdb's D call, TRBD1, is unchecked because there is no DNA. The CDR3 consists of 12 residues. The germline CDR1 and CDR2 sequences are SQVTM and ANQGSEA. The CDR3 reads CSAGSESYGYTF.

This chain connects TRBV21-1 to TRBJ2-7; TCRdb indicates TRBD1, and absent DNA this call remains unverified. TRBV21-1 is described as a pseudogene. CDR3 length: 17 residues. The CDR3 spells CASSPFSGTGGKYEQYF.

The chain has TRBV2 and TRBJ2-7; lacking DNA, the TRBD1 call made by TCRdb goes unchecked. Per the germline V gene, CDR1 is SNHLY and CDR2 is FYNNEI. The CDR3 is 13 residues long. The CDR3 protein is CAIGAGSSYEQYF.

CDR3 region: CSARTGPEQYF. This chain links TRBV20-1 with TRBJ2-7; TCRdb proposes TRBD1, but this gene call is untestable without DNA. The length of the CDR3 is 11 residues. Germline V gene sequence: CDR1 DFQATT, CDR2 SNEGSKA (reference sequence).

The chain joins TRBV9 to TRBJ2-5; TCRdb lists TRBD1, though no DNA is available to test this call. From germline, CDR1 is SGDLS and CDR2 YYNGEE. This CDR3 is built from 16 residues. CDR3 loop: CASSVEGRGPQETQYF.

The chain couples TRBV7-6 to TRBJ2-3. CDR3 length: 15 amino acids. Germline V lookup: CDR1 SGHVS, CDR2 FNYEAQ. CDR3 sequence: CASGPYSETTDTQYF.

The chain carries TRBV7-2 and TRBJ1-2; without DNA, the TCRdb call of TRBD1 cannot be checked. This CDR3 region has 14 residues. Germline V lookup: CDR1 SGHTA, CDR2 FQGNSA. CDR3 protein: CASSSQVFNYGYTF.

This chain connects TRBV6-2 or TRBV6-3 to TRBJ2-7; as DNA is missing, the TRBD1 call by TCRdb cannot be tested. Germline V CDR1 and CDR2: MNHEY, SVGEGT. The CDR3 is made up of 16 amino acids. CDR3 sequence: CASSYSTGKGAYEQYF.

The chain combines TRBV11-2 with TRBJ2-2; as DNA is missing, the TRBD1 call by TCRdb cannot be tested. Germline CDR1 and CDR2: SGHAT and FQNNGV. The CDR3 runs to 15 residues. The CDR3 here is CASSFYRGNTGELFF.

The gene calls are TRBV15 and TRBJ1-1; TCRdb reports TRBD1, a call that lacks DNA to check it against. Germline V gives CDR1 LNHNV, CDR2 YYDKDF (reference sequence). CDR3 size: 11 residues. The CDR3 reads CATSWGDEAFF. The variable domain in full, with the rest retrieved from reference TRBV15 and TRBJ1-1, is DAMVIQNPRYQVTQFGKPVTLSCSQTLNHNVMYWYQQKSSQAPKLLFHYYDKDFNNEADTPDNFQSRRPNTSFCFLDIRSPGLGDTAMYLCATSWGDEAFFGQGTRLTVV.

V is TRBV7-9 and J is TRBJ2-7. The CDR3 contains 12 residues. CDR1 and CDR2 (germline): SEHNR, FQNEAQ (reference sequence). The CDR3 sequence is CVGGGNSYEQYF.

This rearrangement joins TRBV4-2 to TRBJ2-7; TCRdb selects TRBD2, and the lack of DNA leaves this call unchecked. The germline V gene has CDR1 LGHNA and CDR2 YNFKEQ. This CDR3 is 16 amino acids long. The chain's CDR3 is CASSQVSSGGSAEQYF.

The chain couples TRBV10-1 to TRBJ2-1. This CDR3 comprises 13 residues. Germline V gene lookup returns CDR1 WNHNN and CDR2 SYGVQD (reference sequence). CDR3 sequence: CASSESTWGEQFF.

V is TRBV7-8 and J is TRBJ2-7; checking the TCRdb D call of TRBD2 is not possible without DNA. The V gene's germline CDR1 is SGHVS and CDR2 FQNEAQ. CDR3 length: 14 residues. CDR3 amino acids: CASSMTSGNYEQYF.

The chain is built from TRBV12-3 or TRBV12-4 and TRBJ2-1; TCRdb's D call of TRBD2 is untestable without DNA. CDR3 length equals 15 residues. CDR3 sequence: CASSLAGPLNNEQFF.

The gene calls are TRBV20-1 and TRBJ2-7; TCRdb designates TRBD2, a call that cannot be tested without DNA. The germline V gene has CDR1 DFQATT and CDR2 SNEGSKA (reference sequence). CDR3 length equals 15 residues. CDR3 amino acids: CSARELAGGTYEQYF.

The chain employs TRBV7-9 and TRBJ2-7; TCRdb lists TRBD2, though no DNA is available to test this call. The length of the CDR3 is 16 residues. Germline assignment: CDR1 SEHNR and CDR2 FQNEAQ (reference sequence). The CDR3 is CASDGTSGQSSYEQYF.

The CDR3 sequence: CSARELPETQYF. The chain links TRBV20-1 to TRBJ2-5. This CDR3 region has 12 residues. In germline, CDR1 is DFQATT, CDR2 SNEGSKA (reference sequence).

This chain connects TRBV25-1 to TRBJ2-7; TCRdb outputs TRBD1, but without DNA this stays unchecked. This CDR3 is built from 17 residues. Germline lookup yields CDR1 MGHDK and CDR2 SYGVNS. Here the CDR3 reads CASSGLNPPGYSYEQYF.

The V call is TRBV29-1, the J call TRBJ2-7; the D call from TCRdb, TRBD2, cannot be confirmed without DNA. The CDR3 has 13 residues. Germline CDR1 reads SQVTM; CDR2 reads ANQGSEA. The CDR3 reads CSVETREPYEQYF.

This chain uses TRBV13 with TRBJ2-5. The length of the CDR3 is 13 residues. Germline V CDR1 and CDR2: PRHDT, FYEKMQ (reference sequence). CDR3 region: CASSLVYGETQYF.

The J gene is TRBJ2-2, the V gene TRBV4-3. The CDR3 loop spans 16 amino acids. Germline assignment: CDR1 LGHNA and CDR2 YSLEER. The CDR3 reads CASSHLIDISTGELFF.

The CDR3 sequence: CASSRTSMVYGSTDTQYF. The chain combines TRBV11-2 with TRBJ2-3. The CDR3 consists of 18 residues. Germline V lookup: CDR1 SGHAT, CDR2 FQNNGV. Full variable domain (remainder filled in from reference TRBV11-2 and TRBJ2-3): EAGVAQSPRYKIIEKRQSVAFWCNPISGHATLYWYQQILGQGPKLLIQFQNNGVVDDSQLPKDRFSAERLKGVDSTLKIQPAKLEDSAVYLCASSRTSMVYGSTDTQYFGPGTRLTVL.